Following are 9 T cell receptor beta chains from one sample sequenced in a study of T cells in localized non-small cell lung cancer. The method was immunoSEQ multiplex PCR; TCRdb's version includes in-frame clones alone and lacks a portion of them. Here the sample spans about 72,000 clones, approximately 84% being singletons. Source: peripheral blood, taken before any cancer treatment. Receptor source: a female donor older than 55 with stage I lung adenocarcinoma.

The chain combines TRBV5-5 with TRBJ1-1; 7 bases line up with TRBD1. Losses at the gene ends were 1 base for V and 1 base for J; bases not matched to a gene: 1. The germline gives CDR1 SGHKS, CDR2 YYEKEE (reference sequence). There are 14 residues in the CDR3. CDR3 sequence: CASSLRGPNTEAFF. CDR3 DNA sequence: TGTGCCAGCAGCTTGAGGGGGCCGAACACTGAAGCTTTCTTT. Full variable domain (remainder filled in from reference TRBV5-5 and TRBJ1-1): DAGVTQSPTHLIKTRGQQVTLRCSPISGHKSVSWYQQVLGQGPQFIFQYYEKEERGRGNFPDRFSARQFPNYSSELNVNALLLGDSALYLCASSLRGPNTEAFFGQGTRLTVV.

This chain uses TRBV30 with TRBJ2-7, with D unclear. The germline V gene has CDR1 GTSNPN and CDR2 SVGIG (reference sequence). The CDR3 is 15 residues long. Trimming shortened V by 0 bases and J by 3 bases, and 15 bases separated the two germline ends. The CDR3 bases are TGTGCCTGGAGTGTTTTGTCAGGAGCCCTCTACGAGCAGTACTTC. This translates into CAWSVLSGALYEQYF.

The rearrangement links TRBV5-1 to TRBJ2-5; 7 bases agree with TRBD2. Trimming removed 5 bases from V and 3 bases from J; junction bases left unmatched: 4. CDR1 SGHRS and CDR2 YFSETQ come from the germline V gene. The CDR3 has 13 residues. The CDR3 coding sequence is TGCGCCAGCAGGTCCGGGACTAAAGAGACCCAGTACTTC. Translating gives CASRSGTKETQYF.

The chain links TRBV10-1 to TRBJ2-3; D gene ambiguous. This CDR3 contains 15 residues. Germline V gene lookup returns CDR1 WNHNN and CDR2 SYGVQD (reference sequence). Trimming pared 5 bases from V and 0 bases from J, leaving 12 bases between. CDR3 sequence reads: CASSPAGYSTDTQYF. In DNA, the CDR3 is TGCGCCAGCAGTCCTGCTGGATATAGCACAGATACGCAGTATTTT.

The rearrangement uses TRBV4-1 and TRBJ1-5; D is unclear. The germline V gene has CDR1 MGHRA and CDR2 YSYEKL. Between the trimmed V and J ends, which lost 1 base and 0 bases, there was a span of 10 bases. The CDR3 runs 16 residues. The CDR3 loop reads CASSQATGYSNQPQHF. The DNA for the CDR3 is TGCGCCAGCAGCCAAGCTACGGGTTATAGCAATCAGCCCCAGCATTTT.

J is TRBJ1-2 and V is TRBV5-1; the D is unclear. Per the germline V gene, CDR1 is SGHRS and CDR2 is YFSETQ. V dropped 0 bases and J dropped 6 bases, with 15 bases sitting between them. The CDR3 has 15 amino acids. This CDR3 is CASSLDPGITNGYTF. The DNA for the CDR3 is TGCGCCAGCAGCTTGGATCCGGGGATAACTAATGGCTACACCTTC.

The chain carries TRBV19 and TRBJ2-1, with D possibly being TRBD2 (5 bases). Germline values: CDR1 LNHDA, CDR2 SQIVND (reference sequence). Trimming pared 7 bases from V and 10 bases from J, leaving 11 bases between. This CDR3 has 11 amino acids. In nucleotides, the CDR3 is TGTGCCAGTACCTCACTAGGCGAGCAGTTCTTC. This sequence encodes CASTSLGEQFF.

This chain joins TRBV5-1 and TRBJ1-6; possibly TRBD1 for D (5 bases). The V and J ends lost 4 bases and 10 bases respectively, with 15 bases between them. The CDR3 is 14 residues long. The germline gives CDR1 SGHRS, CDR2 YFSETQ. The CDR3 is CASSQIRRDSPLHF. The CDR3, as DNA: TGCGCCAGCAGCCAAATCCGGAGGGACTCACCCCTCCACTTT.

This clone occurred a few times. The CDR3 here is CASRNGQGNTEAFF. CDR3 bases: TGTGCCAGCAGAAACGGACAGGGGAACACTGAAGCTTTCTTT. This chain joins TRBV6-6 and TRBJ1-1; 8 bases fit TRBD1. The junction had 4 bases not matched to a gene; V was cut back by 6 bases and J by 1 base. Per the germline V gene, CDR1 is MNHNY and CDR2 is SVGAGI (reference sequence). The CDR3 runs to 14 residues.